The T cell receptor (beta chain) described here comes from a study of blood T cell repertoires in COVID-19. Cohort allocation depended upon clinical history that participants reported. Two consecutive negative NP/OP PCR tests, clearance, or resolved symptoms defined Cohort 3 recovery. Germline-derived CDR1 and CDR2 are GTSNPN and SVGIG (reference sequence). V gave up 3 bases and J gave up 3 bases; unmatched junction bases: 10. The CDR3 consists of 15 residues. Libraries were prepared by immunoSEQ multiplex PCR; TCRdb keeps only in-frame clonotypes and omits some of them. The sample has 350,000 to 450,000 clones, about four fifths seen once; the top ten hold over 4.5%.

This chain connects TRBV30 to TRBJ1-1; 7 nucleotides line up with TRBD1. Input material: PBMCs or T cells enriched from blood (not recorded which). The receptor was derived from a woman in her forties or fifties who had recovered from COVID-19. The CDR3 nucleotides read TGTGCCTGGAGCCGCTATACAGGGGTCTACACTGAAGCTTTCTTT. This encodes CAWSRYTGVYTEAFF.